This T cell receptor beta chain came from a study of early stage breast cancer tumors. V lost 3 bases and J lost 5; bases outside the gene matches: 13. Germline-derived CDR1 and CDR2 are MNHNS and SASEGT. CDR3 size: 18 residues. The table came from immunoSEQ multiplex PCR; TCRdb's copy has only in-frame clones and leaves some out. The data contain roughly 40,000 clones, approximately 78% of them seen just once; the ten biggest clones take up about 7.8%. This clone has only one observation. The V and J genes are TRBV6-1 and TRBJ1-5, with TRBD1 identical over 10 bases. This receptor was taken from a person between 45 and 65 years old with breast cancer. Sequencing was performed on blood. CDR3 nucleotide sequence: TGTGCCAGCAGTGAGCGGGACAGGGGTGGTGGGGGCTATCAGCCCCAGCATTTT. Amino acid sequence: CASSERDRGGGGYQPQHF.